This T cell receptor beta chain was retrieved from a study of T cells in Graves' hyperthyroidism and ophthalmopathy. General study results and limits: Ophthalmopathy was identified by the model a median around 6.9 months ahead of onset. Most clonotypes that expanded in the thyroid above 0.001 also showed up in blood.

Regions amplified from RNA transcripts were the TCR beta CDR3 regions. Initially, a first-round RT-PCR of the TCR CDR3 employed the HTBI primer set. MiXCR, run by TCRdb on the multiplex PCR reads, gives a single entry per CDR3 protein. The data contain over 500,000 distinct CDR3 sequences, about 15% of them singletons. This clonotype appeared many times. Its cognate antigen is unknown. Germline V gene data show CDR1 as SNHLY and CDR2 as FYNNEI. V shed 2 bases and J shed 2 bases, with 10 bases lying between them. The CDR3 loop spans 15 amino acids. Clinicians diagnosed patients from clinical symptoms, serum thyroxine and TRAb, thyroid ultrasound and orbital computed tomography. Roughly 10 ml of fresh peripheral blood supplied the PBMCs.

The receptor's source is a woman in her thirties or forties with Graves' hyperthyroidism. Sequences were obtained from blood. The chain employs TRBV2 and TRBJ1-5, with a possible D match to TRBD1 (6 bases). CDR3 in DNA: TGTGCCAGCAGTGAAACAGGGTTGGGCAATCAGCCCCAGCATTTT. It translates to CASSETGLGNQPQHF.